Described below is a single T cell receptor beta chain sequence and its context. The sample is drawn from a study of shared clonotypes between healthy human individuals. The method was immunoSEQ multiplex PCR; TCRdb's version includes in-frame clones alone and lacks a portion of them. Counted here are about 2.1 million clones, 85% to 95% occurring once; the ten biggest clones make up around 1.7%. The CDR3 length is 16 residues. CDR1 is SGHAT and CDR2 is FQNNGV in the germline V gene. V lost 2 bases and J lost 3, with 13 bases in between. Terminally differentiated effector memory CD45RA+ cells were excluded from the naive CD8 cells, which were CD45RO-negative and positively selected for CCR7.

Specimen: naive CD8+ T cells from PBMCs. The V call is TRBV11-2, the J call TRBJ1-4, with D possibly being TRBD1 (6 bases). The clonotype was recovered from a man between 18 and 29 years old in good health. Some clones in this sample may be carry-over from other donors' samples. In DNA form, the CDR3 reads TGTGCCAGCAGCTTATCGACAGGACGGTCTAATGAAAAACTGTTTTTT. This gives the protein CASSLSTGRSNEKLFF. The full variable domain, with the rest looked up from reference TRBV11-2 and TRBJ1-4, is EAGVAQSPRYKIIEKRQSVAFWCNPISGHATLYWYQQILGQGPKLLIQFQNNGVVDDSQLPKDRFSAERLKGVDSTLKIQPAKLEDSAVYLCASSLSTGRSNEKLFFGSGTQLSVL.